Following are 27 T cell receptor beta chains from one sample sequenced in a study of HIV-infected patients and healthy controls. The repertoire came from unfractionated whole blood and reflected all unsorted peripheral T cells. Alpha and beta constant-region primers primed reverse transcription of around 540 ng RNA. Each of the alpha and beta chains got its own library through chain-specific third strand synthesis with indices. TCRdb called the 5' RACE reads again in MiXCR, with one record for every CDR3 protein. Here the sample spans about 7,600 distinct CDR3 sequences, 8% to 10% being singletons. Sequences were derived from blood, sampled before antiretroviral therapy. These receptors were obtained from an adult with HIV infection.

This clonotype has a count of ten or more. The chain has TRBV2 and TRBJ1-5; tentatively, D is TRBD1 (5 bases). This CDR3 is built from 15 residues. Germline CDR1 and CDR2: SNHLY and FYNNEI. The V end was cut by 0 bases, the J end by 3 bases, with 9 bases between. CDR3 in DNA: TGTGCCAGCAGTGAAGCGCCGGGACCCAATCAGCCCCAGCATTTT. Translating it yields CASSEAPGPNQPQHF.

This clonotype was counted ten times or more. The chain uses TRBV28 and TRBJ2-3; 8 positions agree with TRBD2. The CDR3 is 14 residues long. V dropped 6 bases and J dropped 4; count of bases not matched to a gene: 6. Germline V gene data show CDR1 as MDHEN and CDR2 as SYDVKM. CDR3 DNA: TGTGCCAGCAGCTCGGGAGGGGCTCCAGATACGCAGTATTTT. This sequence encodes CASSSGGAPDTQYF.

There are many counts of this clonotype. The V call is TRBV6-6, the J call TRBJ2-3; D tentatively reads TRBD1 or TRBD2 (5 bases each). The CDR3 loop spans 15 amino acids. V lost 0 bases, J lost 1 base, and 8 bases lay in between. Germline CDR1 is MNHNY and CDR2 is SVGAGI (reference sequence). The CDR3 sequence: CASSYSEGRTDTQYF. CDR3 nucleotide sequence: TGTGCCAGCAGTTACTCCGAGGGGCGCACAGATACGCAGTATTTT.

This clonotype was seen at least ten times. The chain uses TRBV12-3 or TRBV12-4 and TRBJ2-1; TRBD1 matches at 7 bases. Trimming took 6 bases from V and 6 from J; bases not matched to a gene: 11. CDR3 length: 15 amino acids. As DNA, the CDR3 is TGTGCCAGCAGCGTACAGGGGCTGAGCCCCAATGAGCAGTTCTTC. Translating it yields CASSVQGLSPNEQFF.

This clonotype appeared many times. V usage is TRBV7-8 and J usage is TRBJ2-1; D may be TRBD1 or TRBD2 (5 bases each). The CDR3 is 16 amino acids. Per germline, CDR1 SGHVS and CDR2 FQNEAQ. The V end was cut by 4 bases, the J end by 7 bases, with 20 bases between. CDR3 amino acids: CASSSLTRDASNEQFF. Here the CDR3 DNA reads TGTGCCAGCAGCTCATTAACTAGGGACGCCAGTAATGAGCAGTTCTTC.

This clonotype was detected ten times or more. The V call is TRBV29-1, the J call TRBJ1-2; D gene ambiguous. V lost 6 bases, J lost 2 bases, and 19 bases lay in between. Per the germline V gene, CDR1 is SQVTM and CDR2 is ANQGSEA. CDR3 length: 15 residues. The CDR3 DNA reads as TGCAGCGTGGTTACGGATCCCCACGGGAACTATGGCTACACCTTC. It yields the protein CSVVTDPHGNYGYTF.

This clonotype was seen many times. The chain combines TRBV28 with TRBJ2-7; D possibly matches TRBD1 or TRBD2 (5 bases each). CDR3 size: 14 residues. The V gene lost 5 bases and the J gene lost 2 bases, with 13 bases spanning the gap. The germline gives CDR1 MDHEN, CDR2 SYDVKM. CDR3 loop: CASSPGTPAYEQYF. The CDR3 DNA sequence: TGTGCCAGCAGTCCGGGGACCCCCGCCTACGAGCAGTACTTC.

This clonotype was seen at least ten times. The V and J genes are TRBV19 and TRBJ2-7; D unclear. The CDR3 length is 14 residues. The V gene's germline CDR1 is LNHDA and CDR2 SQIVND (reference sequence). V was trimmed by 3 bases and J by 2 bases, leaving 11 bases between them. CDR3 nucleotides: TGTGCCAGTAGTATCGGCCCCATAGCCTACGAGCAGTACTTC. This translates into CASSIGPIAYEQYF.

This clonotype was observed at least ten times. The chain has TRBV4-3 and TRBJ2-1, with 10 positions matching TRBD1. The germline gives CDR1 LGHNA, CDR2 YSLEER. The ends lost 1 base at V and 8 bases at J; junction bases unmatched: 5. This CDR3 region has 15 residues. The CDR3 region has the DNA TGCGCCAGCAGCCAAGCGGGGACAGGGGACGATGAGCAGTTCTTC. The encoded protein is CASSQAGTGDDEQFF.

This clonotype was observed a single time. The chain carries TRBV5-1 and TRBJ2-5; a weak D match, TRBD2 (6 bases). The germline V gene encodes CDR1 SGHRS and CDR2 YFSETQ. The CDR3 runs to 16 residues. V shed 0 bases and J shed 2 bases, with 14 bases lying between them. The CDR3 is CASSLVKRVNQETQYF. The CDR3, as DNA: TGCGCCAGCAGCTTGGTCAAGCGGGTGAATCAAGAGACCCAGTACTTC.

This clonotype was recorded at least ten times. The gene calls are TRBV4-3 and TRBJ2-7, with a weak D call TRBD2 (5 bases). Trimming took 1 base from V and 6 from J, leaving 16 bases between them. CDR1 and CDR2 from the germline V gene are LGHNA and YSLEER. This CDR3 has 15 residues. As DNA, the CDR3 is TGCGCCAGCAGCCAAGGTCAGGAGGTTGGCGTCGAGCAGTACTTC. It translates to CASSQGQEVGVEQYF.

This clonotype was observed at least ten times. V is TRBV28 and J is TRBJ2-7, with TRBD1 matching over 8 bases. CDR1 and CDR2 (germline): MDHEN, SYDVKM. J was trimmed by 1 base and V by 4 bases; bases with no gene match: 6. CDR3 size: 15 residues. CDR3 nucleotide sequence: TGTGCCAGCAGTTCAGGGGGCGGTGGTTCCTACGAGCAGTACTTC. This translates into CASSSGGGGSYEQYF. Full variable domain (rest looked up from reference TRBV28 and TRBJ2-7): DVKVTQSSRYLVKRTGEKVFLECVQDMDHENMFWYRQDPGLGLRLIYFSYDVKMKEKGDIPEGYSVSREKKERFSLILESASTNQTSMYLCASSSGGGGSYEQYFGPGTRLTVT.

This chain uses TRBV27 with TRBJ2-7, with 7 positions matching TRBD2. The CDR3 length is 12 residues. J lost 3 bases, V lost 8 bases, and 4 bases had no gene match. CDR1 is MNHEY and CDR2 is SMNVEV in the germline V gene (reference sequence). Here the CDR3 DNA reads TGTGCCAGCGGACTAGACCTCTACGAGCAGTACTTC. Translation gives CASGLDLYEQYF.

By proportion, this clonotype is medium-sized. The gene calls are TRBV4-3 and TRBJ2-7; 8 positions agree with TRBD2. CDR1 is LGHNA and CDR2 is YSLEER in the germline V gene. V lost 5 bases and J lost 4; bases outside the gene matches: 10. This CDR3 has 15 amino acids. The CDR3 region has the DNA TGCGCCAGCAGCGCCGCAGCGGGGGCCAAATACGAGCAGTACTTC. Translating it yields CASSAAAGAKYEQYF.

By frequency in the sample, this clonotype is medium-sized. The V and J genes are TRBV20-1 and TRBJ2-5; weak D call: TRBD1 (6 bases). Trimming took off 3 bases at V and 2 bases at J, with 16 bases between the two ends. The length of the CDR3 is 15 residues. Germline V gene lookup returns CDR1 DFQATT and CDR2 SNEGSKA (reference sequence). CDR3 sequence: CSARSRDNFQETQYF. The CDR3 nucleotides are TGCAGTGCTAGGTCCCGGGACAACTTTCAAGAGACCCAGTACTTC.

By sample fraction, this clonotype is medium-sized. V is TRBV7-2 and J is TRBJ1-5, with D maybe TRBD1 (5 bases). Deletions cut 2 bases from V and 0 bases from J, with 8 bases between. This CDR3 is built from 15 residues. The V gene's germline CDR1 is SGHTA and CDR2 FQGNSA. CDR3 residues: CASSLTQGSNQPQHF. CDR3 DNA sequence: TGTGCCAGCAGCTTAACCCAGGGTAGCAATCAGCCCCAGCATTTT.

By its share, this clonotype is medium-sized. The rearrangement uses TRBV7-9 and TRBJ2-5; D perhaps matches TRBD2 (5 bases). The CDR3 is made up of 12 amino acids. The germline V and J ends were trimmed by 3 bases and 4 bases, with 6 bases remaining between them. Per the germline V gene, CDR1 is SEHNR and CDR2 is FQNEAQ (reference sequence). The CDR3 DNA reads as TGTGCCAGCAGCTTCGGGGTAGAGACCCAGTACTTC. The encoded protein is CASSFGVETQYF.

This chain links TRBV20-1 with TRBJ1-2; perhaps TRBD1 as D (6 bases). CDR1 is DFQATT, CDR2 SNEGSKA, per germline (reference sequence). V was trimmed by 7 bases and J by 1 base, leaving 16 bases between them. This CDR3 is 14 amino acids long. The CDR3 nucleotides are TGCAGTGTCCAACGGGGGGCCAATAACTATGGCTACACCTTC. Its translation: CSVQRGANNYGYTF.

This clonotype has a count of ten or more. The V gene is TRBV29-1, the J gene TRBJ2-2; TRBD1 matches 7 bases. Trimming at V came to 7 bases and at J to 2 bases, leaving 4 bases not matched to a gene. Germline CDR1 and CDR2: SQVTM and ANQGSEA. This CDR3 contains 13 residues. CDR3 DNA: TGCAGCGGGGCAGGGGGAAACACCGGGGAGCTGTTTTTT. This codes for CSGAGGNTGELFF.

The chain uses TRBV12-3 or TRBV12-4 and TRBJ1-5; tentatively, D is TRBD1 (6 bases). The V end lost 5 bases, the J end lost 6 bases, and 17 bases lay between the germline ends. The CDR3 consists of 15 residues. The chain's CDR3 is CASSPAGGEGQPQHF. The CDR3 region has the DNA TGTGCCAGCAGTCCGGCGGGGGGCGAGGGTCAGCCCCAGCATTTT.

Ten or more counts support this clonotype. CDR3 nucleotides: TGTGCCTGGAGTGTAGCCCTGAGCTCCTACAATGAGCAGTTCTTC. The encoded protein is CAWSVALSSYNEQFF. The chain has TRBV30 and TRBJ2-1, with D hard to call. The V end lost 0 bases, the J end lost 0 bases, and 9 bases lay between the germline ends. The CDR3 extends over 15 amino acids. CDR1 GTSNPN and CDR2 SVGIG come from the germline V gene (reference sequence). The variable domain in full, with the rest retrieved from reference TRBV30 and TRBJ2-1, is SQTIHQWPATLVQPVGSPLSLECTVEGTSNPNLYWYRQAAGRGLQLLFYSVGIGQISSEVPQNLSASRPQDRQFILSSKKLLLSDSGFYLCAWSVALSSYNEQFFGPGTRLTVL.

This clonotype was counted many times. V gene TRBV7-9 combines with J gene TRBJ2-7, with 10 bases matching TRBD2. Unmatched junction bases numbered 5, after V lost 5 bases and J lost 4 bases. Looked up from germline, CDR1 is SEHNR and CDR2 is FQNEAQ (reference sequence). The CDR3 runs 14 residues. Here the CDR3 DNA reads TGTGCCAGCAGCGGTAGCGGGAGGTCGTACGAGCAGTACTTC. Translation: CASSGSGRSYEQYF.

This clonotype was seen more than once but under ten times. The chain uses TRBV4-3 and TRBJ2-5; no clear D. The CDR3 has 14 amino acids. Germline values: CDR1 LGHNA, CDR2 YSLEER. Trimming took off 1 base at V and 2 bases at J, with 8 bases between the two ends. The CDR3 here is CASSQVLTQETQYF. In DNA, the CDR3 is TGCGCCAGCAGCCAAGTGCTGACGCAAGAGACCCAGTACTTC.

This clonotype came up once. An end of the junction does not agree with germline; a read error may underlie this. J is TRBJ2-7 and V is TRBV10-3, with 11 bases identical to TRBD2. Germline CDR1 and CDR2: ENHRY and SYGVKD. There are 15 residues in the CDR3. This chain's CDR3 is CAPPLLAGGSYEQHF. CDR3 coding DNA: TGTGCCCCGCCGCTGCTAGCGGGAGGTTCCTACGAGCAGCACTTC.

CDR3 nucleotides: TGTGCCAGCAGCTCGTTCGGGAGCTCCTACGAGCAGTACTTC. Protein: CASSSFGSSYEQYF. V usage is TRBV7-9 and J usage is TRBJ2-7; D might be TRBD2 (6 bases). The V end was cut by 4 bases, the J end by 0 bases, with 10 bases between. The CDR3 has 14 amino acids. Germline lookup yields CDR1 SEHNR and CDR2 FQNEAQ (reference sequence).

The CDR3 reads CASSQDAAGGINEQFF. Written as DNA, the CDR3 is TGCGCCAGCAGCCAAGATGCCGCGGGAGGGATCAATGAGCAGTTCTTC. The chain carries TRBV4-1 and TRBJ2-1, with TRBD2 matching over 9 bases. V dropped 0 bases and J dropped 6; count of bases not matched to a gene: 6. The CDR3 has 16 residues. Germline V lookup: CDR1 MGHRA, CDR2 YSYEKL.

V is TRBV6-5 and J is TRBJ2-7; 12 bases are a match to TRBD2. CDR3 length: 14 residues. CDR1 is MNHEY, CDR2 SVGAGI, per germline. Trimming took 7 bases from V and 2 from J; bases not matched to a gene: 3. This chain's CDR3 is CASTASGRAYEQYF. In DNA, the CDR3 is TGTGCCAGCACGGCTAGCGGGAGGGCCTACGAGCAGTACTTC.